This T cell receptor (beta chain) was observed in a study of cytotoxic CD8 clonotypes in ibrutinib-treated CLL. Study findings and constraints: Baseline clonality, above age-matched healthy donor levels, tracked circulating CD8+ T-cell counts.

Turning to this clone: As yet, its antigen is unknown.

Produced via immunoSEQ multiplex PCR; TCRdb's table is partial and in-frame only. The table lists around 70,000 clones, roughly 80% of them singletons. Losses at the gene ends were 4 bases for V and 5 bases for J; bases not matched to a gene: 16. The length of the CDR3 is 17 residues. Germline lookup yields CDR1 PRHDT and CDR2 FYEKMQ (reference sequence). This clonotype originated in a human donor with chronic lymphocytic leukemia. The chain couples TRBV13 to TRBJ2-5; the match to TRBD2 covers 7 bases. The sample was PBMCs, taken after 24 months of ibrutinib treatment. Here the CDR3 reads CASSSPGGGRGTETQYF. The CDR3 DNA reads TGTGCCAGCAGCTCTCCTGGTGGCGGGAGAGGGACGGAGACCCAGTACTTC. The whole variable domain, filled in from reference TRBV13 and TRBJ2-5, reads AAGVIQSPRHLIKEKRETATLKCYPIPRHDTVYWYQQGPGQDPQFLISFYEKMQSDKGSIPDRFSAQQFSDYHSELNMSSLELGDSALYFCASSSPGGGRGTETQYFGPGTRLLVL.